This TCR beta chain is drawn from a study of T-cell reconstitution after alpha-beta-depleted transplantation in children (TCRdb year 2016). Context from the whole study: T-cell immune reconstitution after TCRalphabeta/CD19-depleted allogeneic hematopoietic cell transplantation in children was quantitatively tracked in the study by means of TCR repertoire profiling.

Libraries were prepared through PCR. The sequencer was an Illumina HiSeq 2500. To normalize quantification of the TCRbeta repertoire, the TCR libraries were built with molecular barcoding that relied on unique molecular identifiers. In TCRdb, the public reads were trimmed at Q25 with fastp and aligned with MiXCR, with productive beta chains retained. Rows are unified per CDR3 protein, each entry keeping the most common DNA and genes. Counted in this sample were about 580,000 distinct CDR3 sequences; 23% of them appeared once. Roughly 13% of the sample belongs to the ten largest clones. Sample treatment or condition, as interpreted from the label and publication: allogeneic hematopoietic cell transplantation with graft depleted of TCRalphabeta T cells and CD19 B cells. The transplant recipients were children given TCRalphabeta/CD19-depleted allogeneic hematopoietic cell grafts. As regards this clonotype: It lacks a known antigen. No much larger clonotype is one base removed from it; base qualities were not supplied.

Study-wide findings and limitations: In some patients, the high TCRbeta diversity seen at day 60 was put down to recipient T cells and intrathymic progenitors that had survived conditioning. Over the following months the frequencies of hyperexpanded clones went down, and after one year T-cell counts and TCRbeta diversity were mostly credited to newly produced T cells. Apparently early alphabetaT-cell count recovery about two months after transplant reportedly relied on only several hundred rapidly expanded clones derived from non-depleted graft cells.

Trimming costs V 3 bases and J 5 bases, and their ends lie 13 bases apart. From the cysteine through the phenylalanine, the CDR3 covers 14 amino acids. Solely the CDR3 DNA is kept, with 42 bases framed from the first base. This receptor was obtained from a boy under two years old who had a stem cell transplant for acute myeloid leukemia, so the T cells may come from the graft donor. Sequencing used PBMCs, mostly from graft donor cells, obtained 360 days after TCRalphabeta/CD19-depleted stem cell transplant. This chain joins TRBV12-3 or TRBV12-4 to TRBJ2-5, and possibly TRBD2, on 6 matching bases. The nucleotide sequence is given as TGTGCCAGCAGTTTCTCGCCTAGCGAGGAGACCCAGTACTTC. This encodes CASSFSPSEETQYF.